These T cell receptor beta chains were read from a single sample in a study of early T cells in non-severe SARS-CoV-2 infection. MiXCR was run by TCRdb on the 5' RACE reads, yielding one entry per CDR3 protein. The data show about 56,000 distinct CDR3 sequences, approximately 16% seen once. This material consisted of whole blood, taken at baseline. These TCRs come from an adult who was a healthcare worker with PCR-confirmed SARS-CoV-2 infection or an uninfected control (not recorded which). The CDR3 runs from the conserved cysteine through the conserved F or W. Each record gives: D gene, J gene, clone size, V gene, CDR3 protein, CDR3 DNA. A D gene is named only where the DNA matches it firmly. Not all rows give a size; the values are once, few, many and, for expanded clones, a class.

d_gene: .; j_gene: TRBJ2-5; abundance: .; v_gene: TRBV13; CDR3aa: CASSPPRGAMRETQYF; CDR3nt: TGTGCCAGCAGCCCCCCCCGCGGGGCCATGAGAGAGACCCAGTACTTC
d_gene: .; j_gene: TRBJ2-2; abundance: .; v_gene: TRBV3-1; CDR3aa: CATSGWVEGELFF; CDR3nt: TGTGCCACCTCCGGGTGGGTGGAAGGGGAGCTGTTTTTT
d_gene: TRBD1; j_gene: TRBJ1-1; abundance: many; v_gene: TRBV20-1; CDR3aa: CSAKPGQANTEAFF; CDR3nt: TGCAGTGCTAAACCGGGACAGGCAAACACTGAAGCTTTCTTT
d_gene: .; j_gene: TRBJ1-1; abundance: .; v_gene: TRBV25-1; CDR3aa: CASSGDINTEAFF; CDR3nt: TGTGCCAGCAGTGGGGACATTAACACTGAAGCTTTCTTT
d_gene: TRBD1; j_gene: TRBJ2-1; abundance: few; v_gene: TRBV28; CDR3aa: CASSQGTGVNEQFF; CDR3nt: TGTGCCAGTAGCCAAGGGACAGGGGTCAATGAGCAGTTCTTC
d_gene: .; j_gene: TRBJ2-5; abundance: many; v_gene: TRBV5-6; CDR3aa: CASSRRQTQETQYF; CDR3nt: TGTGCCAGCAGCCGCCGACAGACCCAAGAGACCCAGTACTTC
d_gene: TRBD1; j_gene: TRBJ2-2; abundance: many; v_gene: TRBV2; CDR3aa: CASSETGTNTGELFF; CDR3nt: TGTGCCAGCAGTGAGACAGGGACCAACACCGGGGAGCTGTTTTTT
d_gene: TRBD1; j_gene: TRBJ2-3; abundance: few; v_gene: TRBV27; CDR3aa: CASSSRPPLDRGHLDTQYF; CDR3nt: TGTGCCAGCAGTTCAAGACCTCCCTTGGACAGGGGGCATTTGGATACGCAGTATTTT
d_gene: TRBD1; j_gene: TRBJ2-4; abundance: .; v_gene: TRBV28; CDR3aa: CASSLWAGGLATAKNIQYF; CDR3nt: TGTGCCAGCAGTTTATGGGCAGGGGGCCTAGCTACAGCCAAAAACATTCAGTACTTC
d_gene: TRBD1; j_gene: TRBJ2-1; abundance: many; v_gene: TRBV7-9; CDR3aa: CASRPRDRAYNEQFF; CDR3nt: TGTGCCAGCAGACCCCGGGACAGGGCCTACAATGAGCAGTTCTTC
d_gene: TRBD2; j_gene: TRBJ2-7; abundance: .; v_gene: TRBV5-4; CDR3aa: CASRGGTSAGYEQYF; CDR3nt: TGTGCCAGCAGGGGAGGGACTAGTGCGGGCTACGAGCAGTACTTC
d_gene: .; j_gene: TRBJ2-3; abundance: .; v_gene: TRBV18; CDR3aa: CASSSRGPVTDTQYF; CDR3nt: TGTGCCAGCTCCTCGCGGGGGCCAGTCACAGATACGCAGTATTTT
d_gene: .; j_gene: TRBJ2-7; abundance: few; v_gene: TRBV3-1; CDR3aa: CASSHLQGHEQYF; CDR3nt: TGTGCCAGCAGCCACTTACAGGGCCACGAGCAGTACTTC
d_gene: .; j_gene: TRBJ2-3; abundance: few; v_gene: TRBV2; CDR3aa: CASIVVDTQYF; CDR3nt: TGTGCCAGCATCGTTGTTGATACGCAGTATTTT
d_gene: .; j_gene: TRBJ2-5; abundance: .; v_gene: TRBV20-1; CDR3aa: CSAARRLQETQYF; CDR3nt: TGCAGTGCCGCCAGGAGGCTACAAGAGACCCAGTACTTC
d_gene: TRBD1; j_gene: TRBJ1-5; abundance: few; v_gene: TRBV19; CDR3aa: CASSIDRGGQPQHF; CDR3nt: TGTGCCAGTAGTATTGACAGGGGAGGCCAGCCCCAGCATTTT
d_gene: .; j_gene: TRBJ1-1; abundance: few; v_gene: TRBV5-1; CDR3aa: CASGLRDLGTEAFF; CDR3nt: TGCGCCAGCGGGCTCCGGGATCTCGGCACTGAAGCTTTCTTT
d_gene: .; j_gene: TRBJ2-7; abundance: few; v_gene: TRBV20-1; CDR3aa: CSASERVSYEQYF; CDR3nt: TGCAGTGCTAGTGAACGCGTCTCCTACGAGCAGTACTTC
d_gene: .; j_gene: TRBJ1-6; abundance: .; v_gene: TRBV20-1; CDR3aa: CSARQAPKSPLHF; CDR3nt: TGCAGTGCTCGGCAGGCCCCTAAGTCACCCCTCCACTTT
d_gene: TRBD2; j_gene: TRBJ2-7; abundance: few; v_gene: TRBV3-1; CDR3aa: CASSQWTSGSFYEQYF; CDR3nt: TGTGCCAGCAGCCAATGGACTAGCGGGAGTTTCTACGAGCAGTACTTC
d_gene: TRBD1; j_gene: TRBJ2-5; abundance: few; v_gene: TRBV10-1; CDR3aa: CASSEDRGRGETQYF; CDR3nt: TGCGCCAGCAGTGAGGACAGGGGGCGAGGAGAGACCCAGTACTTC
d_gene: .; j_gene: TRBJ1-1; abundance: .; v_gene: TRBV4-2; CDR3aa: CASSQEKLNTEAFF; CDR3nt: TGTGCCAGCAGCCAAGAAAAGTTAAACACTGAAGCTTTCTTT
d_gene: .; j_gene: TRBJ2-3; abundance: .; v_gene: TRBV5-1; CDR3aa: CASSLAGGPTDTQYF; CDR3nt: TGCGCCAGCAGCTTGGCCGGGGGTCCCACAGATACGCAGTATTTT
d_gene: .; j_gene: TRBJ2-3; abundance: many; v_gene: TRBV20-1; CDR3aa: CSASGGWGLTDTQYF; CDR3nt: TGCAGTGCTAGTGGGGGATGGGGTCTCACAGATACGCAGTATTTT
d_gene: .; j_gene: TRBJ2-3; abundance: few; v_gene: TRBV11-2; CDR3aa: CASSFDYVRDTQYF; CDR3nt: TGTGCCAGCAGCTTTGACTACGTAAGGGATACGCAGTATTTT
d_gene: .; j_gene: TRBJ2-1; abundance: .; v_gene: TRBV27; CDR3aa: CASWEAHNEQFF; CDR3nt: TGTGCCAGCTGGGAAGCACACAATGAGCAGTTCTTC
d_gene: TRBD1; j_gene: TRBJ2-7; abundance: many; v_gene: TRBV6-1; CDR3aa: CASSSPRDRSQQYF; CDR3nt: TGTGCCAGCAGTTCGCCCCGGGACAGGTCGCAGCAGTACTTC
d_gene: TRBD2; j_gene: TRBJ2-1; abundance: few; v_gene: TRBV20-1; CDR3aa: CSARYLGLGPNEQFF; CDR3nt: TGCAGTGCTAGATACCTCGGACTAGGACCCAATGAGCAGTTCTTC
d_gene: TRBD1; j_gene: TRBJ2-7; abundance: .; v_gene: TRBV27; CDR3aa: CASRGGGTGLFRSYEQYF; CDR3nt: TGTGCCAGCAGGGGGGGCGGGACAGGCTTATTTCGCTCCTACGAGCAGTACTTC
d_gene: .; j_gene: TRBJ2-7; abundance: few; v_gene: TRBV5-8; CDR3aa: CASTGRGASRSYEQYF; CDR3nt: TGTGCCAGCACCGGACGTGGGGCCTCGAGGTCCTACGAGCAGTACTTC
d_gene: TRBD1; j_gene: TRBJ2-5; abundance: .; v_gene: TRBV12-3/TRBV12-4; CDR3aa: CASSDTGVSQETQYF; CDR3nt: TGTGCCAGCAGTGACACAGGGGTCAGTCAAGAGACCCAGTACTTC
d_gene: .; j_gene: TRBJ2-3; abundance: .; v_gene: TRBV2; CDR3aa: CASSGRDSPTDTQYF; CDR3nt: TGTGCCAGCAGCGGCCGGGACTCCCCCACAGATACGCAGTATTTT
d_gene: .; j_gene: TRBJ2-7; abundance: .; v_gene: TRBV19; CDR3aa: CASSGARGYEQYF; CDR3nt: TGTGCCAGTAGTGGCGCGAGGGGCTACGAGCAGTACTTC
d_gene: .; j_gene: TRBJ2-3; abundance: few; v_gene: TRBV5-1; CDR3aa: CASMGEDTQYF; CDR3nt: TGCGCCAGCATGGGGGAAGATACGCAGTATTTT
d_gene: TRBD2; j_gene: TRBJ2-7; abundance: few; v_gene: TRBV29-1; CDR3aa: CSVVGTSGGRLEQYF; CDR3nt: TGCAGCGTTGTGGGAACTAGCGGGGGGCGCCTCGAGCAGTACTTC
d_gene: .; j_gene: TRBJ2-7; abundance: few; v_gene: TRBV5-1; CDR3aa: CASSSGTYYEQYF; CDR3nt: TGCGCCAGCAGCTCGGGGACTTACTACGAGCAGTACTTC
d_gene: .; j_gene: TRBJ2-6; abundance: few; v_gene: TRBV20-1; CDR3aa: CSAIPSSGANVLTF; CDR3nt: TGCAGTGCTATACCGAGCTCTGGGGCCAACGTCCTGACTTTC
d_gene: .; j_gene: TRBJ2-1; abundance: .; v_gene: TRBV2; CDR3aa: CASAPDRFLYEQFF; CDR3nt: TGTGCCAGCGCCCCGGACCGATTTCTTTACGAGCAGTTCTTC
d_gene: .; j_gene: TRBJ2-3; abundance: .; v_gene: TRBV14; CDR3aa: CASSLLGGSTQYF; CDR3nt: TGTGCCAGCAGCCTACTTGGTGGATCGACGCAGTATTTT
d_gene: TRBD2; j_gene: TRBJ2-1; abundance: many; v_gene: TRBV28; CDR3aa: CASSNRGGRAFNEQFF; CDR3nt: TGTGCCAGCAGCAACAGGGGCGGGAGGGCCTTTAATGAGCAGTTCTTC
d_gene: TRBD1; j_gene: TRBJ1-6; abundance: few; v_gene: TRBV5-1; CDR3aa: CASSFPDRENSPLHF; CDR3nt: TGCGCCAGCAGCTTCCCAGACAGGGAGAATTCACCCCTCCACTTT
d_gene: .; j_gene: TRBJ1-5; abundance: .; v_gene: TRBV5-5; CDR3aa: CASSLVGSQVNQPQHF; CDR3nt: TGTGCCAGCAGCTTGGTGGGCAGCCAAGTCAATCAGCCCCAGCATTTT
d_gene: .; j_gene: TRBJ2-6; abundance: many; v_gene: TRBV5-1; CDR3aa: CASSLEEPGANVLTF; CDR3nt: TGCGCCAGCAGCTTGGAAGAACCTGGGGCCAACGTCCTGACTTTC
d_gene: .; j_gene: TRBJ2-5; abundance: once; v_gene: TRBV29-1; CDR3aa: CSATGTYQETQYF; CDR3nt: TGCAGCGCCACGGGGACTTATCAAGAGACCCAGTACTTC
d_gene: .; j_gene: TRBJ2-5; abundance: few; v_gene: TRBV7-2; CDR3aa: CASSLGQASETQYF; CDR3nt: TGTGCCAGCAGCTTAGGACAGGCCTCAGAGACCCAGTACTTC